This is a list of T cell receptor beta chains from one sample in a study of T-cell memory formation after mild COVID-19. TCRdb recomputed calls from the 5' RACE reads with MiXCR, one row per CDR3 protein. The table includes a few hundred thousand distinct CDR3 sequences, less than 25% detected once. Sequenced material: PBMCs or a T cell subset sorted from them (not recorded which). The receptor set was obtained from an adult woman who had mild COVID-19 (a few samples of this study predate the infection). Cell type and time point are not known. CDR3s include the opening cysteine and the closing phenylalanine or tryptophan. The D gene is left open where the match is weak. Rows give clone size only sometimes, using once, few, many, or a class for an expanded clone.

d_gene | j_gene | abundance | v_gene | CDR3nt | CDR3aa
- | TRBJ2-1 | - | TRBV7-2 | TGTGCCAGCAGTCGTCTGGGGGTATACAATGAGCAGTTCTTC | CASSRLGVYNEQFF
- | TRBJ2-3 | - | TRBV3-1 | TGTGCCAGCGGGAGGAATACGCAGTATTTT | CASGRNTQYF
- | TRBJ2-2 | many | TRBV9 | TGTGCCAGCAGCGTAGACACCGGGGAGCTGTTTTTT | CASSVDTGELFF
TRBD1 | TRBJ2-7 | few | TRBV11-1 | TGTGCCAGCAGCTTAGTTGCAGGGGGCTTCTACGAGCAGTACTTC | CASSLVAGGFYEQYF
TRBD2 | TRBJ2-2 | - | TRBV5-6 | TGTGCCAGCAGCTTTCCTAAGACCTCCGGGACTAGCGGGAGCCCGAGCACCGGGGAGCTGTTTTTT | CASSFPKTSGTSGSPSTGELFF
TRBD1 | TRBJ2-7 | - | TRBV7-9 | TGTGCCAGCAGCCCGGGGACAGGGGACGAGCAGTACTTC | CASSPGTGDEQYF
- | TRBJ1-1 | many | TRBV3-1 | TGTGCCAGCAATAACAGGTACACTGAAGCTTTCTTT | CASNNRYTEAFF
- | TRBJ2-2 | - | TRBV7-2 | TGTGCCAGCAGCTTAACAGGGAGTAGGGGTTCCGGGGAGCTGTTTTTT | CASSLTGSRGSGELFF
- | TRBJ2-5 | - | TRBV7-2 | TGTGCCAGCAGATCTCCCAGCGTGGGAGAGACCCAGTACTTC | CASRSPSVGETQYF
- | TRBJ2-5 | - | TRBV4-2 | TGTGCCAGCAGCCAAAGCCCTTCTGAAGAGACCCAGTACTTC | CASSQSPSEETQYF
- | TRBJ1-4 | - | TRBV9 | TGTGCCAGCAGCGTAGATGGGGGGAGTGAAAAACTGTTTTTT | CASSVDGGSEKLFF
- | TRBJ1-1 | few | TRBV20-1 | TGCAGTGCTAGAGACCAACTGACATCGGGAGGAGCTTTCTTT | CSARDQLTSGGAFF
TRBD1 | TRBJ1-1 | - | TRBV24-1 | TGTGCCACCAGTGGGACAGGGGGAGGGGGATCGGAAACTGAAGCTTTCTTT | CATSGTGGGGSETEAFF
- | TRBJ2-7 | few | TRBV12-3/TRBV12-4 | TGTGCCAGCAGTTTAGGGCGGCTTCACTCCTACGAGCAGTACTTC | CASSLGRLHSYEQYF